This T cell receptor (beta chain) appears in the sequencing data of a study of blood T cell repertoires in COVID-19. The V segment lost 3 bases and the J segment 7 bases; nucleotides outside the gene matches: 5. The CDR3 runs to 13 residues. The germline gives CDR1 DFQATT, CDR2 SNEGSKA (reference sequence). Generated by immunoSEQ multiplex PCR, the TCRdb table keeps only in-frame clones and is missing some. The data contain about 440,000 clones, roughly 85% of them singletons. The chain employs TRBV20-1 and TRBJ2-1; TRBD2 aligns across 8 bases. The sequenced material came from PBMCs or T cells enriched from blood (not recorded which). This TCR was sampled from a woman between 18 and 30 years old with acute COVID-19. The CDR3 loop is CSASGRGANEQFF. In nucleotides, the CDR3 is TGCAGTGCTAGTGGGCGGGGGGCGAATGAGCAGTTCTTC.